What follows are 25 T cell receptor beta chains derived from one specimen sequenced in a study of vaccination and CD4 T cells after COVID-19. No antigen has been assigned to these receptors. An Oncomine TCR Beta short-read assay was used to sequence the DNA from cultured CD4+ T cells. TCRdb processed the PCR reads anew with MiXCR; each CDR3 protein has one entry. The data show almost 15,000 distinct CDR3 sequences, roughly a fifth seen once. Treatment defined: approximately 11-day PBMC culture with coronavirus spike peptide pools or control peptides (ViraFEST assay). The input for sequencing was CD4+ T cells from blood, cultured in vitro, taken before SARS-CoV-2 vaccination. These receptor sequences come from a human donor who received a COVID-19 vaccine.

The gene calls are TRBV4-2 and TRBJ2-3; tentative D call: TRBD2 (6 bases). V lost 0 bases and J 12 bases, leaving 19 bases between the germline ends. The CDR3 runs to 15 residues. The V gene's germline CDR1 is LGHNA and CDR2 YNFKEQ. CDR3 sequence (DNA): TGTGCCAGCAGCCAAGATAGGGCCGCGGGGTCCAGTCAGTATTTT. Translating it yields CASSQDRAAGSSQYF.

This chain uses TRBV5-5 with TRBJ1-1; no clear D gene. The length of the CDR3 is 15 residues. Germline V gene lookup returns CDR1 SGHKS and CDR2 YYEKEE (reference sequence). V lost 2 bases and J 0 bases, leaving 11 bases between the germline ends. The CDR3 coding sequence is TGTGCCAGCAGCTTATGGGAGGCTATGAACACTGAAGCTTTCTTT. It yields the protein CASSLWEAMNTEAFF.

CDR3: CASRTSTGQLYGYTF. Here the CDR3 DNA reads TGTGCCAGCCGAACCTCAACAGGACAGCTCTATGGCTACACCTTC. The chain joins TRBV28 to TRBJ1-2; perhaps TRBD1 as D (6 bases). The CDR3 has 15 amino acids. Germline values: CDR1 MDHEN, CDR2 SYDVKM. Deletions cut 8 bases from V and 4 bases from J, with 20 bases between.

The J gene is TRBJ2-2, the V gene TRBV7-9; perhaps TRBD2 as D (5 bases). The germline gives CDR1 SEHNR, CDR2 FQNEAQ (reference sequence). The ends were cut back, 9 bases at V and 7 bases at J, with 15 bases in the middle. This CDR3 region has 13 residues. CDR3 region: CASSDRGGGELFF. The DNA for the CDR3 is TGTGCCAGTAGCGACCGGGGTGGCGGGGAGCTGTTTTTT.

This chain connects TRBV7-8 to TRBJ2-5; 7 positions agree with TRBD1. Germline trimming cut 2 bases from V and 4 bases from J; bases unmatched to any gene: 4. CDR1 and CDR2 (germline): SGHVS, FQNEAQ. The CDR3 covers 14 residues. The CDR3 reads CASSLRGPGETQYF. CDR3 coding DNA: TGTGCCAGCAGCTTAAGGGGGCCTGGAGAGACCCAGTACTTC.

This chain links TRBV23-1 with TRBJ1-1, with D hard to call. TRBV23-1 is designated an ORF whose function remains uncertain. This CDR3 is built from 14 residues. V was clipped by 2 bases and J by 1 base, with 8 bases between them. The CDR3 coding sequence is TGCGCCAGCAGTCAAAGCCCGGGGAACACTGAAGCTTTCTTT. It translates to CASSQSPGNTEAFF.

This clonotype has a handful of counts. The chain combines TRBV19 with TRBJ1-1; no definite D call. With 6 bases removed from V and 3 bases from J, the gap between germline ends came to 8 bases. The CDR3 runs 12 residues. Per germline, CDR1 LNHDA and CDR2 SQIVND (reference sequence). Here the CDR3 reads CASRKVDTEAFF. The CDR3 DNA reads as TGTGCCAGTAGGAAGGTAGACACTGAAGCTTTCTTT.

In this sample, this clonotype turned up a few times. V usage is TRBV7-9 and J usage is TRBJ2-7, with D possibly matching TRBD2 (6 bases). The V end lost 5 bases, the J end lost 6 bases, and 20 bases lay between the germline ends. CDR1 is SEHNR, CDR2 FQNEAQ, per germline (reference sequence). This CDR3 spans 15 amino acids. This chain's CDR3 is CASSPIIFGEAEQYF. CDR3 DNA: TGTGCCAGCAGCCCGATCATCTTCGGGGAGGCCGAGCAGTACTTC.

This clonotype qualifies as medium-sized (0.01 to 0.1%). This rearrangement joins TRBV19 to TRBJ1-2; perhaps TRBD1 as D (5 bases). V shed 6 bases and J shed 5 bases, with 13 bases lying between them. The germline gives CDR1 LNHDA, CDR2 SQIVND (reference sequence). This CDR3 spans 13 amino acids. The CDR3 nucleotides are TGTGCCAGTAGCTTAAGGGGAGGGTATGGCTACACCTTC. This translates into CASSLRGGYGYTF.

This clonotype was detected only a few times. The chain uses TRBV24-1 and TRBJ2-5; 7 bases line up with TRBD2. The length of the CDR3 is 13 residues. The ends lost 3 bases at V and 5 bases at J; junction bases unmatched: 2. Looked up from germline, CDR1 is KGHDR and CDR2 is SFDVKD. This CDR3 is CATSDALAETQYF. CDR3 DNA: TGTGCCACCAGTGATGCACTAGCGGAGACCCAGTACTTC.

This clonotype showed up just a few times. V and J are TRBV25-1 and TRBJ2-5; 8 bases agree with TRBD1. With V trimmed by 4 bases and J by 4 bases, 8 bases remained unmatched. This CDR3 is 15 amino acids long. Germline CDR1 reads MGHDK; CDR2 reads SYGVNS. The DNA for the CDR3 is TGTGCCAGCAGTGGAAGGACAGGGCGTGGAGAGACCCAGTACTTC. Protein sequence: CASSGRTGRGETQYF.

V gene TRBV2 combines with J gene TRBJ2-3, with TRBD2 identical over 13 bases. CDR1 and CDR2 (germline): SNHLY, FYNNEI. J lost 4 bases, V lost 6 bases, and 7 bases had no gene match. The CDR3 sequence is 16 residues long. CDR3 protein: CASSRGLAGVPDTQYF. CDR3 nucleotide sequence: TGTGCCAGCAGCCGAGGACTAGCGGGGGTCCCAGATACGCAGTATTTT.

The table lists this clonotype with a few counts. V is TRBV7-2 and J is TRBJ2-7; TRBD1 agrees at 10 bases. V lost 3 bases to trimming and J lost 3 bases; unmatched junction nucleotides: 5. The CDR3 extends over 15 amino acids. Germline-derived CDR1 and CDR2 are SGHTA and FQGNSA. CDR3: CASSFTGTGDYEQYF. CDR3 nucleotide sequence: TGTGCCAGCAGCTTCACCGGGACAGGGGACTACGAGCAGTACTTC.

The gene calls are TRBV7-9 and TRBJ2-1, with no clear D. CDR1 and CDR2 (germline): SEHNR, FQNEAQ (reference sequence). V was clipped by 5 bases and J by 9 bases, with 11 bases between them. The CDR3 is 12 residues long. CDR3 protein: CASSSSWGEQFF. In nucleotides, the CDR3 is TGTGCCAGCAGCAGCTCTTGGGGTGAGCAGTTCTTC.

A note on this clonotype: At one of its ends the junction is not consistent with the germline gene, which may arise from a read error. V gene TRBV19 combines with J gene TRBJ1-2; 10 nucleotides align to TRBD1. The CDR3 has 14 amino acids. CDR1 is LNHDA, CDR2 SQIVND, per germline (reference sequence). The CDR3 coding sequence is TGTGCCAGTAACGAGGGACAGGGGAACTATGGCCACACCTTC. Translation: CASNEGQGNYGHTF.

The rearrangement links TRBV20-1 to TRBJ2-5, with 11 bases aligning to TRBD2. J gave up 1 base and V 6 bases, and 10 bases lay outside the gene matches. Germline V gene sequence: CDR1 DFQATT, CDR2 SNEGSKA (reference sequence). This CDR3 has 16 residues. CDR3 in amino acids: CSALHILAGAQETQYF. CDR3 DNA sequence: TGCAGTGCCCTCCATATACTAGCGGGGGCCCAAGAGACCCAGTACTTC.

The J gene is TRBJ1-2, the V gene TRBV5-6; D uncertain. V was clipped by 4 bases and J by 4 bases, with 17 bases between them. The germline V gene has CDR1 SGHDT and CDR2 YYEEEE. The CDR3 has 15 residues. The CDR3 nucleotides are TGTGCCAGCAGCCCCGCGGGCAGGTCGGGCTATGGCTACACCTTC. It is translated as CASSPAGRSGYGYTF.

The table lists this clonotype with a few counts. This rearrangement joins TRBV12-3 or TRBV12-4 to TRBJ2-7, with D unresolved. This CDR3 contains 13 residues. With 5 bases removed from V and 2 bases from J, the gap between germline ends came to 10 bases. CDR3 amino acids: CASSLDGPYEQYF. The CDR3 DNA sequence: TGTGCCAGCAGTCTGGACGGTCCCTACGAGCAGTACTTC.

The chain has TRBV7-2 and TRBJ2-3; weak D call: TRBD2 (5 bases). Germline lookup yields CDR1 SGHTA and CDR2 FQGNSA. V was shortened by 5 bases and J by 2 bases, with 17 bases between the two germline ends. There are 16 residues in the CDR3. The CDR3 loop reads CASSPAGSINTDTQYF. CDR3 nucleotide sequence: TGTGCCAGCAGCCCTGCGGGTTCTATAAACACAGATACGCAGTATTTT.

The V gene is TRBV12-3 or TRBV12-4, the J gene TRBJ1-1, with TRBD1 as a possible D gene (5 bases). V was shortened by 10 bases and J by 5 bases, with 14 bases between the two germline ends. This CDR3 is built from 12 residues. Written as DNA, the CDR3 is TGTGCCATCGACCAGGGTGGAACTGAAGCTTTCTTT. This sequence encodes CAIDQGGTEAFF.

V gene TRBV19 combines with J gene TRBJ2-5, with 10 bases fitting TRBD2. Germline-derived CDR1 and CDR2 are LNHDA and SQIVND (reference sequence). Losses at the gene ends were 5 bases for V and 4 bases for J; bases not matched to a gene: 4. The CDR3 extends over 14 amino acids. CDR3 amino acids: CASSSRTSGETQYF. The CDR3 DNA reads TGTGCCAGTAGTTCGCGGACTAGCGGAGAGACCCAGTACTTC.

This clonotype was detected only a few times. V gene TRBV19 combines with J gene TRBJ2-3; 12 bases are a match to TRBD1. Germline V lookup: CDR1 LNHDA, CDR2 SQIVND (reference sequence). V was clipped by 4 bases and J by 3 bases; unmatched bases: 2. The CDR3 loop spans 15 amino acids. The CDR3 loop is CASSRDRGRTDTQYF. CDR3 coding DNA: TGTGCCAGTAGTAGGGACAGGGGGCGAACAGATACGCAGTATTTT.

This rearrangement joins TRBV24-1 to TRBJ1-2; tentative D call: TRBD1 (6 bases). The germline V and J ends were trimmed by 3 bases and 5 bases, with 12 bases remaining between them. The CDR3 is 14 amino acids. CDR1 and CDR2 (germline): KGHDR, SFDVKD. CDR3 DNA sequence: TGTGCCACCAGTGATCCGGGACACACGTATGGCTACACCTTC. Its translation: CATSDPGHTYGYTF.

This clonotype was picked up a small number of times. The V call is TRBV19, the J call TRBJ1-1, with a possible D match to TRBD1 (5 bases). CDR1 is LNHDA and CDR2 is SQIVND in the germline V gene (reference sequence). V was cut by 6 bases and J by 3 bases, with 11 bases left in between. CDR3 length: 13 residues. DNA of the CDR3: TGTGCCAGTAGCCTCATCAGGGACACTGAAGCTTTCTTT. Its protein is CASSLIRDTEAFF.

This chain uses TRBV19 with TRBJ2-2; a weak D match, TRBD2 (5 bases). Between the trimmed V and J ends, which lost 0 bases and 5 bases, there was a span of 19 bases. CDR3 length equals 18 residues. The germline CDR1 and CDR2 sequences are LNHDA and SQIVND (reference sequence). CDR3 in amino acids: CASSIDLYGQRRTGELFF. CDR3 coding DNA: TGTGCCAGTAGTATAGATCTATATGGGCAGAGGAGGACCGGGGAGCTGTTTTTT. Full variable domain (missing parts from reference TRBV19 and TRBJ2-2): DGGITQSPKYLFRKEGQNVTLSCEQNLNHDAMYWYRQDPGQGLRLIYYSQIVNDFQKGDIAEGYSVSREKKESFPLTVTSAQKNPTAFYLCASSIDLYGQRRTGELFFGEGSRLTVL.